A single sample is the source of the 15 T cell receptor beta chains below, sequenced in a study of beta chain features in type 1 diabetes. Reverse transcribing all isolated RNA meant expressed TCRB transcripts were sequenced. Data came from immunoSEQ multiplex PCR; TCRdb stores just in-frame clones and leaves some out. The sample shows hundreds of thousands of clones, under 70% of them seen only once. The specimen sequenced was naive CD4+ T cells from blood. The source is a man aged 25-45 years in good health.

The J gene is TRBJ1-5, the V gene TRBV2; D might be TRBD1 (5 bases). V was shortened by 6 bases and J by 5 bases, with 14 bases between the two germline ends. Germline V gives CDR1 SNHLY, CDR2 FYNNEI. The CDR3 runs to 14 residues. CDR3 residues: CASSPGQGDQPQHF. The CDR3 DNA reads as TGTGCCAGCAGCCCCGGGCAGGGCGATCAGCCCCAGCATTTT.

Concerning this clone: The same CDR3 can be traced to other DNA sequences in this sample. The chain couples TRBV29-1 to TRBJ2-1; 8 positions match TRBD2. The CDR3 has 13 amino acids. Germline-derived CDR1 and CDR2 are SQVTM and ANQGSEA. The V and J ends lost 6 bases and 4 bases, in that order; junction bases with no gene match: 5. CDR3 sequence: CSVSGRTYNEQFF. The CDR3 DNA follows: TGCAGCGTAAGCGGGAGAACTTACAATGAGCAGTTCTTC.

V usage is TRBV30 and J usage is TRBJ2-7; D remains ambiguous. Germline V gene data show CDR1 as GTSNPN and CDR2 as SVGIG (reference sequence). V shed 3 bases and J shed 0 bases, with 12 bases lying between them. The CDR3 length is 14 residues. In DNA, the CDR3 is TGTGCCTGGAGCGAGACTGTTAGCTCCTACGAGCAGTACTTC. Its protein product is CAWSETVSSYEQYF.

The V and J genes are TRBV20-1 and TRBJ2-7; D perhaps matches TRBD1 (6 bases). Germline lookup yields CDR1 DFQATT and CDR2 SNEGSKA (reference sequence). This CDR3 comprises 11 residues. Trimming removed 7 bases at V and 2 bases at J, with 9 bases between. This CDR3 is CSGGLAYEQYF. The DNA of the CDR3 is TGCAGTGGGGGGCTTGCCTACGAGCAGTACTTC.

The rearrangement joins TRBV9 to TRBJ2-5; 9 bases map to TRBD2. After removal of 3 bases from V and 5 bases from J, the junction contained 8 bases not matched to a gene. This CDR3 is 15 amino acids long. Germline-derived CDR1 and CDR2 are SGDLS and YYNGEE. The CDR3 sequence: CASSASGGPGETQYF. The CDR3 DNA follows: TGTGCCAGCAGCGCGAGCGGGGGGCCGGGGGAGACCCAGTACTTC.

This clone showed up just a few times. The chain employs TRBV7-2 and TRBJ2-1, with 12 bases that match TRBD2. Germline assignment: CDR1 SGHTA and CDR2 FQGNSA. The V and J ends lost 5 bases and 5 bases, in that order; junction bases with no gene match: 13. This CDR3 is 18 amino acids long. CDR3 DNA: TGTGCCAGCAGCCCCGGACTAGCGGGACAACGATACAACAATGAGCAGTTCTTC. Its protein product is CASSPGLAGQRYNNEQFF.

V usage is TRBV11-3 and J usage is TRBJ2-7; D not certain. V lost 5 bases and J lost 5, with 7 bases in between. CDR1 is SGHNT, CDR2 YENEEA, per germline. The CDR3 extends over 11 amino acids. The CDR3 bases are TGTGCCAGCAGCGACCGGGACGAGCAGTACTTC. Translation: CASSDRDEQYF.

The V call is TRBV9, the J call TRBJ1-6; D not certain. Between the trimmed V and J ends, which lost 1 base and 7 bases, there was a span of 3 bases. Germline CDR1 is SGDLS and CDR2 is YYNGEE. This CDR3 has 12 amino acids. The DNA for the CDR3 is TGTGCCAGCAGCGTATCCAATTCACCCCTCCACTTT. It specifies CASSVSNSPLHF.

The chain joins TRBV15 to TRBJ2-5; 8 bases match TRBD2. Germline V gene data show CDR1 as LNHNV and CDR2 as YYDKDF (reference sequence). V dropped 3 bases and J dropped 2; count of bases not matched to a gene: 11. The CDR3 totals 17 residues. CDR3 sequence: CATSSIGYSGAQETQYF. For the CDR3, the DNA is TGTGCCACCAGCAGTATAGGTTATAGCGGGGCTCAAGAGACCCAGTACTTC.

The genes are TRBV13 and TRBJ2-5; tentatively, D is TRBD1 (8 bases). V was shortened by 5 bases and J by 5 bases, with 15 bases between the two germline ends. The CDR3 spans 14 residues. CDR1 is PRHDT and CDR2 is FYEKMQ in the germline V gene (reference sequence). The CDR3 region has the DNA TGTGCCAGCAGCCCCACAGGGGGAGGGGAGACCCAGTACTTC. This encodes CASSPTGGGETQYF.

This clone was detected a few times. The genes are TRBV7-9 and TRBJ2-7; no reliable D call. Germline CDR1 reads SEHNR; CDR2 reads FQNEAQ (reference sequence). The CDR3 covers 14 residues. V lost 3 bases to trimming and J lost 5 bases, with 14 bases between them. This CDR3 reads CASSFVLGVNEQYF. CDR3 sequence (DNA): TGTGCCAGCAGCTTTGTCCTAGGAGTCAACGAGCAGTACTTC.

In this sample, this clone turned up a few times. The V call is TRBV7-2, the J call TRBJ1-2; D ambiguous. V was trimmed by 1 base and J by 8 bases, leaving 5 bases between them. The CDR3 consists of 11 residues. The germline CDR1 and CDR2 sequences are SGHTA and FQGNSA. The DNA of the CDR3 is TGTGCCAGCAGCTTAGTTGGCGGCTACACCTTC. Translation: CASSLVGGYTF.

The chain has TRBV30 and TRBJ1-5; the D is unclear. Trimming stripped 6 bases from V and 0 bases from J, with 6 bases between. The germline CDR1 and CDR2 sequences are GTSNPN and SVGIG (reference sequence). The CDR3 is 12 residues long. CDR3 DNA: TGTGCCTGTCAGGATAGCAATCAGCCCCAGCATTTT. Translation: CACQDSNQPQHF.

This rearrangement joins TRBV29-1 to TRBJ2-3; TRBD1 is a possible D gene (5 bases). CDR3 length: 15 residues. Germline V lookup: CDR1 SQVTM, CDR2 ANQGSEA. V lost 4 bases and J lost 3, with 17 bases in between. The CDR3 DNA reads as TGCAGCGTTGCTGTTCGGCAGGGTGGGACAGATACGCAGTATTTT. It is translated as CSVAVRQGGTDTQYF.

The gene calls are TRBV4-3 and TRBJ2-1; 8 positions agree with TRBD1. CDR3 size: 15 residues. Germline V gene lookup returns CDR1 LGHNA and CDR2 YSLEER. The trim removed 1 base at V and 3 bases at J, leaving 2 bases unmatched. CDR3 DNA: TGCGCCAGCAGCCAAGGGGACAGGATCTACAATGAGCAGTTCTTC. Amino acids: CASSQGDRIYNEQFF.